Shown below are 12 T cell receptor beta chains from a single sample sequenced in a study of OX40 agonist ivuxolimab in advanced cancers. Repertoires were generated with immunoSEQ multiplex PCR, while TCRdb's copy carries only in-frame clones and drops some. The data show about 46,000 clones, with about four fifths seen just once and less than 2% held by the top ten. The sample in question was CD4+ or CD8+ T cells sorted from blood, obtained in a trial of the OX40 agonist ivuxolimab. These receptors came from an adult with an advanced solid tumor such as melanoma, head and neck, liver or kidney cancer.

This chain joins TRBV11-2 and TRBJ1-3; a weak D match, TRBD1 (6 bases). Per the germline V gene, CDR1 is SGHAT and CDR2 is FQNNGV. CDR3 size: 15 residues. Trimming removed 4 bases at V and 3 bases at J, with 13 bases between. The CDR3 region has the DNA TGTGCCAGCAGCTATACACAGGGTGGTGGAAACACCATATATTTT. Its protein product is CASSYTQGGGNTIYF.

In its sample, this clone ranks as medium-sized. The chain links TRBV7-9 to TRBJ2-7; no clear D gene. CDR3 length: 14 residues. Germline CDR1 and CDR2: SEHNR and FQNEAQ (reference sequence). Trimming left V 1 base short and J 4 bases short, with 11 bases between. The CDR3, as DNA: TGTGCCAGCAGCTTAGAAGGGAAGGCTTACGAGCAGTACTTC. Translating it yields CASSLEGKAYEQYF. Complete variable domain (other parts from reference TRBV7-9 and TRBJ2-7): DTGVSQNPRHKITKRGQNVTFRCDPISEHNRLYWYRQTLGQGPEFLTYFQNEAQLEKSRLLSDRFSAERPKGSFSTLEIQRTEQGDSAMYLCASSLEGKAYEQYFGPGTRLTVT.

CDR3 region: CAWDPSGGSPLHF. As DNA, the CDR3 is TGTGCCTGGGATCCAAGCGGGGGGTCACCCCTCCACTTT. V gene TRBV30 combines with J gene TRBJ1-6; D might be TRBD1 (5 bases). The germline CDR1 and CDR2 sequences are GTSNPN and SVGIG (reference sequence). The ends were cut back, 5 bases at V and 10 bases at J, with 15 bases in the middle. The CDR3 covers 13 residues.

The rearrangement uses TRBV5-6 and TRBJ2-7, with D uncertain. This CDR3 contains 12 residues. CDR1 SGHDT and CDR2 YYEEEE come from the germline V gene. With 0 bases removed from V and 3 bases from J, the gap between germline ends came to 4 bases. The CDR3 nucleotides are TGTGCCAGCAGCTTGGACAACTACGAGCAGTACTTC. Amino acid sequence: CASSLDNYEQYF.

The V and J genes are TRBV5-6 and TRBJ2-3, with D possibly being TRBD2 (6 bases). The CDR3 is 16 residues long. The V gene lost 2 bases and the J gene lost 3 bases, with 16 bases spanning the gap. Per the germline V gene, CDR1 is SGHDT and CDR2 is YYEEEE. The CDR3 DNA reads as TGTGCCAGCAGCTTTCAAGGCAGGGAGGCTACAGATACGCAGTATTTT. It yields the protein CASSFQGREATDTQYF. Using reference TRBV5-6 and TRBJ2-3 for the parts outside the CDR3, the full variable domain is DAGVTQSPTHLIKTRGQQVTLRCSPKSGHDTVSWYQQALGQGPQFIFQYYEEEERQRGNFPDRFSGHQFPNYSSELNVNALLLGDSALYLCASSFQGREATDTQYFGPGTRLTVL.

This clone was picked up one time. The rearrangement uses TRBV27 and TRBJ2-6; D unclear. Germline V gives CDR1 MNHEY, CDR2 SMNVEV (reference sequence). The CDR3 has 16 residues. Between the trimmed V and J ends, which lost 6 bases and 2 bases, there was a span of 14 bases. The CDR3 spells CASRRTSNPGANVLTF. The CDR3, as DNA: TGTGCCAGCAGGAGGACCTCAAATCCTGGGGCCAACGTCCTGACTTTC.

This clone was seen just once. CDR3 residues: CASSQQGEGLTQYF. The CDR3 DNA is TGTGCCAGCAGCCAACAGGGGGAGGGACTTACTCAGTACTTC. The V gene is TRBV5-4, the J gene TRBJ2-4, with D perhaps TRBD1 (8 bases). The germline V and J ends were trimmed by 4 bases and 12 bases, with 20 bases remaining between them. This CDR3 comprises 14 residues. The germline V gene encodes CDR1 SGHNT and CDR2 YYREEE (reference sequence).

The rearrangement uses TRBV7-8 and TRBJ1-2; D remains ambiguous. Trimming shortened V by 1 base and J by 6 bases, and 9 bases separated the two germline ends. This CDR3 spans 13 amino acids. The V gene's germline CDR1 is SGHVS and CDR2 FQNEAQ. The CDR3 DNA reads as TGTGCCAGCAGCTTAGACGGCCTGAATGGCTACACCTTC. Amino acids: CASSLDGLNGYTF.

V usage is TRBV6-4 and J usage is TRBJ2-3; the match to TRBD2 covers 12 bases. This CDR3 is 15 amino acids long. V shed 7 bases, J shed 4 bases, and the junction held 6 bases outside the gene matches. Germline V gene sequence: CDR1 MRHNA, CDR2 SNTAGT. CDR3 region: CASKLTSGGSDTQYF. CDR3 sequence (DNA): TGTGCCAGCAAGTTGACTAGCGGGGGCTCAGATACGCAGTATTTT.

This chain connects TRBV27 to TRBJ2-3, with D perhaps matching TRBD1 or TRBD2 (5 bases each). This CDR3 comprises 21 residues. V dropped 0 bases and J dropped 3 bases, with 28 bases sitting between them. Germline V gene data show CDR1 as MNHEY and CDR2 as SMNVEV (reference sequence). CDR3 loop: CASSLSLMGSGPTVGTDTQYF. CDR3 DNA: TGTGCCAGCAGTTTATCCTTGATGGGGTCGGGACCAACAGTGGGGACAGATACGCAGTATTTT.

Only a few counts were recorded for this clone. This chain links TRBV28 with TRBJ1-2; weak D call: TRBD1 (6 bases). The CDR3 contains 12 residues. V was trimmed by 7 bases and J by 8 bases, leaving 14 bases between them. Germline CDR1 and CDR2: MDHEN and SYDVKM. Here the CDR3 DNA reads TGTGCCAGCACCAGGGGCGCAGGAGGCTACACCTTC. Amino acids: CASTRGAGGYTF.

This clone is medium-sized (0.01 to 0.1%) in the sample. V and J are TRBV15 and TRBJ1-6; 7 bases map to TRBD1. The germline V gene encodes CDR1 LNHNV and CDR2 YYDKDF (reference sequence). This CDR3 has 15 amino acids. Losses at the gene ends were 3 bases for V and 5 bases for J; bases not matched to a gene: 4. CDR3 loop: CATSSRRGDNSPLHF. The DNA for the CDR3 is TGTGCCACCAGCAGTCGCAGGGGGGATAATTCACCCCTCCACTTT. Using reference TRBV15 and TRBJ1-6 for the parts outside the CDR3, the full variable domain is DAMVIQNPRYQVTQFGKPVTLSCSQTLNHNVMYWYQQKSSQAPKLLFHYYDKDFNNEADTPDNFQSRRPNTSFCFLDIRSPGLGDTAMYLCATSSRRGDNSPLHFGNGTRLTVT.